Listed below are T cell receptor beta chains from one sample, sequenced in a study of control samples from healthy donors and cancer patients. Sequenced by immunoSEQ multiplex PCR; TCRdb stores in-frame clones only, minus some. In the table there are around 97,000 clones, roughly 91% of which are singletons. Sequenced input: PBMCs. The receptors shown here come from a man between 60 and 75 years old with lung cancer. Both conserved end residues are part of each CDR3.

CASSLAWGSNQPQHF,TRBJ1-5,TRBV7-8,15
CASTIRNYGYTF,TRBJ1-2,TRBV7-9,12
CSMTGGNRGNTIYF,TRBJ1-3,TRBV29-1,14
CASSPSVNSYEQYF,TRBJ2-7,TRBV18,14
CAYGAQPSYEQYF,TRBJ2-7,TRBV7-2,13
CASSHGTVDSNYGYTF,TRBJ1-2,TRBV5-4,16
CASSGAVLGGDTGELFF,TRBJ2-2,TRBV2,17
CASSQDRQPQETQYF,TRBJ2-5,TRBV4-1,15
CASSPTGTGELFF,TRBJ2-2,TRBV18,13
CASSDSGVRTSPLHF,TRBJ1-6,TRBV2,15
CASSQVDGGYTF,TRBJ1-2,TRBV3-1/TRBV3-2,12
CATSDQLRGLTGELFF,TRBJ2-2,TRBV24-1,16
CASSPTGSIGGYTF,TRBJ1-2,TRBV7-3,14
CASSFQGFDQPQHF,TRBJ1-5,TRBV6-6,14
CASGRGRGSNTEAFF,TRBJ1-1,TRBV6-5,15
CAWGWATASEAFF,TRBJ1-1,TRBV30,13
CASSAHGSANTEAFF,TRBJ1-1,TRBV9,15
CASSPGGKETQYF,TRBJ2-5,TRBV18,13
CASRGRPGNTIYF,TRBJ1-3,TRBV12-3/TRBV12-4,13
CASRGQGSNTEAFF,TRBJ1-1,TRBV5-1,14
CASSRDRGPNEKLFF,TRBJ1-4,TRBV25-1,15
CASSFMSGAPLHF,TRBJ1-6,TRBV12-3/TRBV12-4,13
CASRDRDRSPLHF,TRBJ1-6,TRBV27,13
CSVEGGAGGVYEQYF,TRBJ2-7,TRBV29-1,15
CATSVNKGLRYNEQFF,TRBJ2-1,TRBV24-1,16
CASSFLDSAGEQFF,TRBJ2-1,TRBV5-1,14
CASSPAGDRRPFSTDTQYF,TRBJ2-3,TRBV7-9,19
CASRKDISYEQYF,TRBJ2-7,TRBV6-5,13
CASSLDDRPTGELFF,TRBJ2-2,TRBV5-1,15
CASRHDRGSYGYTF,TRBJ1-2,TRBV5-6,14
CSARDIFYEHF,TRBJ1-5,TRBV20-1,11
CASSNRAGGTDTQYF,TRBJ2-3,TRBV19,15
CASGRQKDGGGQETQYF,TRBJ2-5,TRBV12-5,17
CASHPNRVDTGELFF,TRBJ2-2,TRBV19,15
CASSPHRIQPANTGELFF,TRBJ2-2,TRBV14,18
CASSPGPASAETQYF,TRBJ2-5,TRBV7-3,15
CAISAPGQGIDGYTF,TRBJ1-2,TRBV10-3,15
CASRGTIGATGNTIYF,TRBJ1-3,TRBV5-1,16
CASSKTDNYGYTF,TRBJ1-2,TRBV6-5,13
CASSPQGYEAFF,TRBJ1-1,TRBV6-1,12